Given below is one TCR beta chain in context. The antigen it binds to is not known. Base qualities were left out, and no much larger clone turns up one base away. Using the deep immunoSEQ assay, multiplex PCR amplified TCR CDR3 regions from genomic DNA. Extracted genomic DNA from each cell subset was distributed evenly across all wells of several immunoSEQ 96-well plates, and each plate was treated as a replicate. Each replicate PCR for sorted subsets received 150 to 250 ng genomic DNA, equal to roughly 30,000 T cell genomes. Purified libraries were measured with a Qubit 3.0 fluorometer, size-checked on a Bioanalyzer 2100, and measured again with the KAPA Library Quantification kit. Every immunoSEQ 96-well plate was sequenced on a separate single-read 150-cycle Illumina NextSeq 550 flow cell. For the original study's pipeline: The immunoSEQ output contained only junctional sequences without quality scores, so filtering could not match that applied to full-length reads. To assign V/J genes and CDR3, sequences were annotated using PyIR, a Python wrapper for IgBLAST v1.9, with IMGT germline references. Reads were filtered out if the reads had weak V/J assignments (E-value above 1e-6), no CDR3, stop codons, out-of-frame junctions, or ambiguous translated residues. V3J clonotypes were defined by identical inferred V gene, J gene, and CDR3 amino acid sequence. To compute the percentage overlap between repertoires, the number of shared unique clonotypes was divided by the size of the smaller repertoire. Repertoire richness was assessed with RTK rarefaction, the Chao1 estimator, and Recon v2.1 estimates of unobserved clonotypes. OLGA was used to compute generation probabilities for all TCRbeta clonotypes that the gDNA method yielded from a few donors. The immuneACCESS repertoire file appears here via TCRdb, limited to in-frame rearrangements. These files lack a portion of the clones; in checked studies, under half of the deficit traces to unresolved V genes, and the cause of the others is not known. From that table come the V and J calls and clone size; the DNA was used to work out D and trimming. Across this sample there are about 2 million clones, with 95% seen only once. Under 0.15% of the sample comes from the top ten.

The data are from a study of shared clonotypes between healthy human individuals (dated by TCRdb to about 2020). Describing the broader study: Two women and a few men aged 18 to 49 years were included in the cohort. For each donor, CD4 naive and CD4 memory were each run on three plates, CD8 naive on two plates, and CD8 memory on one plate. The study deeply sequenced blood TCR repertoires of five healthy adults to estimate repertoire size and the extent of clonotype sharing between individuals. To increase sequencing depth and limit assay-specific biases, TCR repertoire library preparation and sequencing were carried out by different laboratories using diverse techniques. Between about 0.9 and 10 billion PBMCs per donor were obtained by leukapheresis. Results the study describes overall, beyond this receptor: Larger estimated clonotype richness was generally found for naive subsets than for memory subsets. Compared with non-shared clonotypes, the clonotypes found in all four sorted-subset donors had higher generation probabilities. Because the study included only a small number of donors, the genetic and exposure-history diversity represented was limited. Even with the large sequencing depth, rarefaction of the sorted-subset datasets indicated that sequencing was incomplete. Approximately 5% of naive CD4, 3.5% of naive CD8, roughly 2.5% of memory CD4, and 0.35% to 0.4% of memory CD8 clonotypes were shared across a few donors. Sampling was limited to blood, and TCR repertoires in tissue likely differ from TCR repertoires in blood. Pairwise subsampling indicated that sequencing depth was expected to affect the degree of clonotype sharing among donors.

The donors were healthy, HIV-negative adults with no recently reported acute infections or vaccinations. Every donor was a Caucasian adult living in Nashville, Tennessee, USA. CD4+ T cells were enriched by magnetic negative selection, after which naive cells were positively selected on CD45RA and the negative fraction was taken as the memory subset. Blood was obtained by leukapheresis, after which PBMCs were separated by Ficoll-Histopaque density gradient centrifugation and cryopreserved in liquid nitrogen vapor phase. Analytical flow cytometry was used to check the purity and quantity of every magnetically sorted T cell population. From each sorted fraction, genomic DNA was isolated and quantified by UV absorbance on a Nanodrop 2000c. CDR1 and CDR2, per the germline V gene, are SGHDT and YYEEEE. Including cysteine and phenylalanine, the CDR3 has 15 amino acids. Just CDR3 DNA is preserved here, 45 bases in frame from base 1. V is cut by 4 bases and J by 4 bases, and the space between the germline ends is 17 bases.

The rearranged chain carries TRBV5-6 and TRBJ1-2, with the D gene not clear enough to name. The sequencing sample was made of naive CD4+ T cells sorted from blood. The cell subset or site label, as the study defines it: CD45RA+ positively selected. The receptor was isolated from a man between 18 and 35 years old in good health. The CDR3 amino acid sequence is: CASSPGLPPSYGYTF. The nucleotide sequence is given as TGTGCCAGCAGCCCCGGACTCCCACCTTCCTATGGCTACACCTTC.